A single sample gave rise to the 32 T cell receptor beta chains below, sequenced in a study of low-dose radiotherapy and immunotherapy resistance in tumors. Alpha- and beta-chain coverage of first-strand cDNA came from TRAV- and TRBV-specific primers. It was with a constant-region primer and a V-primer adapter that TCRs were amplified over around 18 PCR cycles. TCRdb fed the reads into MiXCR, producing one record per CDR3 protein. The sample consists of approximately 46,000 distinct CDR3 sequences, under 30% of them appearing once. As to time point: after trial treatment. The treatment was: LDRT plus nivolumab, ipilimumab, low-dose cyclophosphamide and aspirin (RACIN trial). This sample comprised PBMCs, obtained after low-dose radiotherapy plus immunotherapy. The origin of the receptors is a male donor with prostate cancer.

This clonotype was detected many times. CDR3 amino acids: CASSRSGQSSYEQYF. The CDR3 nucleotides are TGTGCCAGCAGCCGTAGCGGGCAAAGCTCCTACGAGCAGTACTTC. This sequence joins TRBV3-1 and TRBJ2-7; TRBD2 agrees at 7 bases. The CDR3 loop spans 15 amino acids. J was trimmed by 0 bases and V by 4 bases; bases with no gene match: 6. Germline CDR1 LGHDT, CDR2 YNNKEL (reference sequence).

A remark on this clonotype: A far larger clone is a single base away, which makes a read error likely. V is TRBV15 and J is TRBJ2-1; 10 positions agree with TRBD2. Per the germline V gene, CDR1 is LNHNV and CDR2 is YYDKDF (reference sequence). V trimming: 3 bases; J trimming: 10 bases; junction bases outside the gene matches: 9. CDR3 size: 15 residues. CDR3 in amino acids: CATSSRTSGAYEQFF. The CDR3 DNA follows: TGTGCCACCAGCAGTCGGACTAGCGGTGCCTACGAGCAGTTCTTC.

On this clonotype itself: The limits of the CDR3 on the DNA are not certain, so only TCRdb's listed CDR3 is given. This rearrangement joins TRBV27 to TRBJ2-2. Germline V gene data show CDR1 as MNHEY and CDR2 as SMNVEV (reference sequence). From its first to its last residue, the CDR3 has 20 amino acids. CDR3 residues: CASSLFSAALTANTGELFFF.

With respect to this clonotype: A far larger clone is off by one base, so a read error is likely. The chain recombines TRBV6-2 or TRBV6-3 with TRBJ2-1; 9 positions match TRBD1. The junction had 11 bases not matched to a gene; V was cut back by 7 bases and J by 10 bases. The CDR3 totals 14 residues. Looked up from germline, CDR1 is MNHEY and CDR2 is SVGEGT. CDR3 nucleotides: TGTGCCAGCATTCTAGGACAGGGGAGCGACGAGCAGTTCTTC. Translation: CASILGQGSDEQFF.

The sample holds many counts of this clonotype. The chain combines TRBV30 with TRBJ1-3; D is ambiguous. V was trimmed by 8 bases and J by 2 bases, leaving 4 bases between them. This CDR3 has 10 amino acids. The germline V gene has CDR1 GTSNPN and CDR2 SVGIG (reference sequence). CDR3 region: CALAGNTIYF. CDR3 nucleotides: TGTGCCCTTGCTGGAAACACCATATATTTT.

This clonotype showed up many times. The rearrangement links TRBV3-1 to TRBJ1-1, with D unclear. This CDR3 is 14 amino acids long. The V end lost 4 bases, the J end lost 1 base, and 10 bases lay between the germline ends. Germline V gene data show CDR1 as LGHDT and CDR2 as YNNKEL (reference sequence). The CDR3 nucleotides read TGTGCCAGCAGCCCCTCGGGGAAGAACACTGAAGCTTTCTTT. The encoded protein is CASSPSGKNTEAFF. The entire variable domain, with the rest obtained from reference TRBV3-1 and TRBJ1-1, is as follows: DTAVSQTPKYLVTQMGNDKSIKCEQNLGHDTMYWYKQDSKKFLKIMFSYNNKELIINETVPNRFSPKSPDKAHLNLHINSLELGDSAVYFCASSPSGKNTEAFFGQGTRLTVV.

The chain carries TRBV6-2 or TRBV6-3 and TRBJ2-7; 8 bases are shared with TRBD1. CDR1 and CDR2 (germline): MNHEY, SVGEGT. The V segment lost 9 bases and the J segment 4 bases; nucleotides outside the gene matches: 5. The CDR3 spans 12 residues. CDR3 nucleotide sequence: TGTGCCAGTGGAAACAGGGGGTACGAGCAGTACTTC. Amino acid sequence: CASGNRGYEQYF.

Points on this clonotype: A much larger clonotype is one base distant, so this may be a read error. CDR3 nucleotides: TGTGCCAGCAGTTTTCAGGGGTCCACCTACGAGCAGTTCTTC. Translation gives CASSFQGSTYEQFF. V gene TRBV27 combines with J gene TRBJ2-1; the D gene is possibly TRBD1 (6 bases). Trimming took 3 bases from V and 10 from J, leaving 16 bases between them. The germline V gene encodes CDR1 MNHEY and CDR2 SMNVEV (reference sequence). The CDR3 loop spans 14 amino acids.

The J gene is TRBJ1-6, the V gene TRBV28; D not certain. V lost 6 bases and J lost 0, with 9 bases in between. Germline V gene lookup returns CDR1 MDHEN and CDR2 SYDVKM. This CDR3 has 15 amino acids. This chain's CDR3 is CASSKDGSYNSPLHF. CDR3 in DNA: TGTGCCAGCAGCAAAGACGGCTCCTATAATTCACCCCTCCACTTT.

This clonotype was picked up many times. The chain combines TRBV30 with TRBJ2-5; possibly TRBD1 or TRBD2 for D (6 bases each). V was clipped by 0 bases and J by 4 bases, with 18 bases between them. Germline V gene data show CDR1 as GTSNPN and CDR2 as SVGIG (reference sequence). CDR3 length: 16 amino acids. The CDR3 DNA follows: TGTGCCTGGAGTGTAGGAACAGGGATGGGAGGAGAGACCCAGTACTTC. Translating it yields CAWSVGTGMGGETQYF.

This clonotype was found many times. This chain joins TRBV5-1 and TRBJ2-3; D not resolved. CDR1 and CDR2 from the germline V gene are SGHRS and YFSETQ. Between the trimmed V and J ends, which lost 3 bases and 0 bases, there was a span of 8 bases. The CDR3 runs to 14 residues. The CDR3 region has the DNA TGCGCCAGCAGCTCCATCCCTAGCACAGATACGCAGTATTTT. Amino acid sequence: CASSSIPSTDTQYF. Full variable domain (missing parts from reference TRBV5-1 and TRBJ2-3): KAGVTQTPRYLIKTRGQQVTLSCSPISGHRSVSWYQQTPGQGLQFLFEYFSETQRNKGNFPGRFSGRQFSNSRSEMNVSTLELGDSALYLCASSSIPSTDTQYFGPGTRLTVL.

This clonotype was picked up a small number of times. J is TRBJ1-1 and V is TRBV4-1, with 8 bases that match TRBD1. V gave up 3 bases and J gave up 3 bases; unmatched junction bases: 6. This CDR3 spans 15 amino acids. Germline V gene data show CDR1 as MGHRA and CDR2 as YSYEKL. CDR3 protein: CASSHSQGAHTEAFF. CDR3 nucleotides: TGCGCCAGCAGCCATTCGCAGGGGGCCCACACTGAAGCTTTCTTT.

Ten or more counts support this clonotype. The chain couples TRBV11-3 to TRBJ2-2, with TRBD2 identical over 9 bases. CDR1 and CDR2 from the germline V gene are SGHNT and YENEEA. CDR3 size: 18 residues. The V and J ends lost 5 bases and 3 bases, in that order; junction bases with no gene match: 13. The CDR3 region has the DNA TGTGCCAGCAGCCCCACTAGCGGGCTATCCTGGGACACCGGGGAGCTGTTTTTT. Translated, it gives CASSPTSGLSWDTGELFF.

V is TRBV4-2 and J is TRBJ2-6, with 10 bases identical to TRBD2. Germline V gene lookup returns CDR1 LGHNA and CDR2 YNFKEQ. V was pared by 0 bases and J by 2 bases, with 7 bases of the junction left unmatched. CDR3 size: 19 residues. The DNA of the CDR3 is TGTGCCAGCAGCCAAGAGATGAGCGGGAGGGCGCCTGGGGCCAACGTCCTGACTTTC. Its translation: CASSQEMSGRAPGANVLTF.

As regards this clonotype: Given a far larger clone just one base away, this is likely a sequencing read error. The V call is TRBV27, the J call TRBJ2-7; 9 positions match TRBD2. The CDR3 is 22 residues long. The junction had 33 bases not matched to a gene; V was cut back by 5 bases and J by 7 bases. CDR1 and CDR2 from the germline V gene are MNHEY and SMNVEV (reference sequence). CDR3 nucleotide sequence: TGTGCCAGCAGTCCTGGGGCGGGGGGCCAACAATCTGGCGGGAGGGCCTACAATGAGCAGTACTTC. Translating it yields CASSPGAGGQQSGGRAYNEQYF.

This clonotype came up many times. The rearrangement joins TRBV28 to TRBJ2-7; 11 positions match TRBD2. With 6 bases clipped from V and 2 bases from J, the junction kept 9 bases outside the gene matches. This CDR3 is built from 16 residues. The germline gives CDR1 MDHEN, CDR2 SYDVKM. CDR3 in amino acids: CASRRLAGPTPYEQYF. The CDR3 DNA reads TGTGCCAGCAGAAGACTAGCGGGACCTACCCCCTACGAGCAGTACTTC.

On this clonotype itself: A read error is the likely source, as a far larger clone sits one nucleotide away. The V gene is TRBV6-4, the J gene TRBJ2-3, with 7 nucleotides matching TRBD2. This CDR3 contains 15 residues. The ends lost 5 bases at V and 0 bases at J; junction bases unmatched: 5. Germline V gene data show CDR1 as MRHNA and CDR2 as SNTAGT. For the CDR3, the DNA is TGTGCCAGCAGTTTAATGGGGGGGAGCACAGATACGCAGTATTTT. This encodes CASSLMGGSTDTQYF.

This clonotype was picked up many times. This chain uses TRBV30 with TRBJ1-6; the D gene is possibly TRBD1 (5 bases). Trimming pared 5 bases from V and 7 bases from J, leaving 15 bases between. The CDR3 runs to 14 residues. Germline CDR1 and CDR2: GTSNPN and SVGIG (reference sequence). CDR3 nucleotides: TGTGCCTGGCTGGACCGGGGGATGAATTCACCCCTCCACTTT. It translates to CAWLDRGMNSPLHF.

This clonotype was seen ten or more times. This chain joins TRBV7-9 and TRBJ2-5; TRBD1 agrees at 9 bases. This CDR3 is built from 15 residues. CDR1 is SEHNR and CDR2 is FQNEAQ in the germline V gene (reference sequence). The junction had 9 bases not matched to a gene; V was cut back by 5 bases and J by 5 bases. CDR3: CASSATGGARETQYF. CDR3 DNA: TGTGCCAGCAGCGCCACAGGGGGCGCCCGGGAGACCCAGTACTTC.

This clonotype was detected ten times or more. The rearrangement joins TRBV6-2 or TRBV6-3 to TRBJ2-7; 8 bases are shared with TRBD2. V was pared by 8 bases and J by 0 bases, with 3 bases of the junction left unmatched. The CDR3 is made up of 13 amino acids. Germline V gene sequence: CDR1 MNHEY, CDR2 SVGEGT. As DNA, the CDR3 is TGTGCCAGCGGAGCGGGGGCCTCCTACGAGCAGTACTTC. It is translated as CASGAGASYEQYF.

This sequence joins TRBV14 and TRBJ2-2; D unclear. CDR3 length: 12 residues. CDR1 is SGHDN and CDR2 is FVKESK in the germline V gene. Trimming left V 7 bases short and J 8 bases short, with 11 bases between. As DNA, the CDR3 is TGTGCCAGCAACTATGGACCGGGGGAGCTGTTTTTT. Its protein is CASNYGPGELFF. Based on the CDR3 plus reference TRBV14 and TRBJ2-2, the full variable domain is EAGVTQFPSHSVIEKGQTVTLRCDPISGHDNLYWYRRVMGKEIKFLLHFVKESKQDESGMPNNRFLAERTGGTYSTLKVQPAELEDSGVYFCASNYGPGELFFGEGSRLTVL.

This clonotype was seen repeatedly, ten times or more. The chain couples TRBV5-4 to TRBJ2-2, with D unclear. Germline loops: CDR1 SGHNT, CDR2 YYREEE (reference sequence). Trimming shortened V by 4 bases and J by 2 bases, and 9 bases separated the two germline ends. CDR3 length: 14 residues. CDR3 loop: CASSPDTNTGELFF. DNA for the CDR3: TGTGCCAGCAGCCCCGACACAAACACCGGGGAGCTGTTTTTT. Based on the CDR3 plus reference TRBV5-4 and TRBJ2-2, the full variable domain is ETGVTQSPTHLIKTRGQQVTLRCSSQSGHNTVSWYQQALGQGPQFIFQYYREEENGRGNFPPRFSGLQFPNYSSELNVNALELDDSALYLCASSPDTNTGELFFGEGSRLTVL.

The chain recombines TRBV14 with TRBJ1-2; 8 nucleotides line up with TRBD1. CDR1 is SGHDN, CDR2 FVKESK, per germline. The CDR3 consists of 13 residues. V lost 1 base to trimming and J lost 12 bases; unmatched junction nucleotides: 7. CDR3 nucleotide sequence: TGTGCCAGCAGCCAAGTCGTGACAGGGGAGAACACCTTC. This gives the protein CASSQVVTGENTF. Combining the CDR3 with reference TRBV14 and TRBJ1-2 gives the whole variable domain EAGVTQFPSHSVIEKGQTVTLRCDPISGHDNLYWYRRVMGKEIKFLLHFVKESKQDESGMPNNRFLAERTGGTYSTLKVQPAELEDSGVYFCASSQVVTGENTFGSGTRLTVV.

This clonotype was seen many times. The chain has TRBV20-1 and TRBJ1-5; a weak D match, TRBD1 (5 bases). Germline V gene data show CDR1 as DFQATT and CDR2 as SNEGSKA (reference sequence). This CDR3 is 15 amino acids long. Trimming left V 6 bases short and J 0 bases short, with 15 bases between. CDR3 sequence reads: CSASTGPISNQPQHF. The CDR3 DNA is TGCAGTGCGAGCACGGGACCTATTAGCAATCAGCCCCAGCATTTT.

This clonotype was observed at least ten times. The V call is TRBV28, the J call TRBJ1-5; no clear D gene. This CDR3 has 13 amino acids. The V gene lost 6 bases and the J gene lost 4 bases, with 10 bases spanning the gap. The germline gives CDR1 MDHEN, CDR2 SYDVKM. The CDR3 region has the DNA TGTGCCAGCAGATCAGCGGGGAATCAGCCCCAGCATTTT. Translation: CASRSAGNQPQHF.

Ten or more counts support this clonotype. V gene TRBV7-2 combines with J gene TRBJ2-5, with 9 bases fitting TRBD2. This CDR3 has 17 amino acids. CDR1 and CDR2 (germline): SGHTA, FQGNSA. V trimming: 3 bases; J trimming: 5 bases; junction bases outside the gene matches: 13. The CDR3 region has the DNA TGTGCCAGCAGCTTGCAAGGCGGGGGGGCCTTGGGGGAGACCCAGTACTTC. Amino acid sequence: CASSLQGGGALGETQYF.

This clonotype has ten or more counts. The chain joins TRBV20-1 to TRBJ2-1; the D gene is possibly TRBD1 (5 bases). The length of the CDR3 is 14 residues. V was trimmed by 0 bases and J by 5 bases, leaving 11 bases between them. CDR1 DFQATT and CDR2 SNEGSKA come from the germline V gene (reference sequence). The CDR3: CSARDLIQDNEQFF. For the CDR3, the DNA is TGCAGTGCTAGAGATTTAATACAGGACAATGAGCAGTTCTTC.

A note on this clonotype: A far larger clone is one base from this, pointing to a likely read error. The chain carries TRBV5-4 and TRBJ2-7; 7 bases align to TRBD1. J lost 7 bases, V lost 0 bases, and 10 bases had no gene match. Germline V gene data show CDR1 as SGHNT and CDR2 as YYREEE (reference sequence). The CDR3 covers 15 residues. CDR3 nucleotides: TGTGCCAGCAGCTTGGGACAGGGAACCTACAATGAGCAGTACTTC. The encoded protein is CASSLGQGTYNEQYF.

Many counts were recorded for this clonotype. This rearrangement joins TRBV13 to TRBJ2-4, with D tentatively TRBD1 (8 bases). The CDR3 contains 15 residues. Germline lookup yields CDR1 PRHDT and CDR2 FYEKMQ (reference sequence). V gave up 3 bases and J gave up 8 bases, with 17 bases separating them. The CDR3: CASSFRTGRADIQYF. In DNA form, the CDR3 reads TGTGCCAGCAGCTTCCGGACAGGGAGGGCGGACATTCAGTACTTC.

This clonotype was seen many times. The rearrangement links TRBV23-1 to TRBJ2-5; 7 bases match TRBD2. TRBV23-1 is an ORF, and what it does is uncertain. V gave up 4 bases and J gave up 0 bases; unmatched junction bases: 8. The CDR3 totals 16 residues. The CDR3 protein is CASSPVRRGYQETQYF. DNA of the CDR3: TGCGCCAGCAGTCCCGTACGGCGGGGGTACCAAGAGACCCAGTACTTC.

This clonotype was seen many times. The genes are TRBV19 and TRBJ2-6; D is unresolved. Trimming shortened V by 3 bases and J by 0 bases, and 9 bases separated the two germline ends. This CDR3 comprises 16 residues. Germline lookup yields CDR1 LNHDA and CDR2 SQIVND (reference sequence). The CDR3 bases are TGTGCCAGTAGTATTGGGCGTCCCTCTGGGGCCAACGTCCTGACTTTC. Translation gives CASSIGRPSGANVLTF. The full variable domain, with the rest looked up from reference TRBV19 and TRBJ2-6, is DGGITQSPKYLFRKEGQNVTLSCEQNLNHDAMYWYRQDPGQGLRLIYYSQIVNDFQKGDIAEGYSVSREKKESFPLTVTSAQKNPTAFYLCASSIGRPSGANVLTFGAGSRLTVL.

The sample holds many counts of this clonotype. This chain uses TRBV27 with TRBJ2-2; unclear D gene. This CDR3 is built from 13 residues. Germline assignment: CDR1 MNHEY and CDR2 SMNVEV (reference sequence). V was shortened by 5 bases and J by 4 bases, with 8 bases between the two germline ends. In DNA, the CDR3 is TGTGCCAGCAGTCCGTTGGCCACCGGGGAGCTGTTTTTT. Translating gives CASSPLATGELFF.